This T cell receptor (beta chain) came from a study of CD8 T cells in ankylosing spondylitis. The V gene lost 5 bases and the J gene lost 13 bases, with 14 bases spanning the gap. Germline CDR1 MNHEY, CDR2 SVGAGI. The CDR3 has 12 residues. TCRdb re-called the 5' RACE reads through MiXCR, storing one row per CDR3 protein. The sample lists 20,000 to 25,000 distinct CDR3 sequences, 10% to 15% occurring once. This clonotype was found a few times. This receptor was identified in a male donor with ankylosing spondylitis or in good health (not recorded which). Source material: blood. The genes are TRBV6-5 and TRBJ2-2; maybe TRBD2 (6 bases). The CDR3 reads CASSQRREPLFF. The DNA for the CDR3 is TGTGCCAGCAGTCAACGGAGGGAGCCGCTGTTTTTT.